This TCR beta chain is drawn from a study of CD8 T cells in Susac syndrome. The RNA, roughly 0.5 to 1 ug, was put through reverse transcription using random hexamers. TCRdb reanalysed the immunoSEQ multiplex PCR reads using MiXCR and keeps one entry per CDR3 protein. The sample lists approximately 180,000 distinct CDR3 sequences, under 97% seen once, with around 0.093% in the top ten. Per the germline V gene, CDR1 is DFQATT and CDR2 is SNEGSKA (reference sequence). With V trimmed by 3 bases and J by 6 bases, 4 bases remained unmatched. The CDR3 has 14 residues. The material sequenced was CD4+ T cells from PBMCs. This clonotype was obtained from a human donor with multiple sclerosis. V and J are TRBV20-1 and TRBJ2-1; 11 bases fit TRBD2. Here the CDR3 reads CSARVAGGRNEQFF. The CDR3 DNA reads TGCAGTGCTAGGGTAGCGGGGGGGCGCAATGAGCAGTTCTTC.